A selection of T cell receptor beta chains follows, all from one sample in a study of T-cell reconstitution after alpha-beta-depleted transplantation in children. TCRdb used MiXCR to reprocess the PCR reads, holding one entry per CDR3 protein. The data contain 250,000 to 300,000 distinct CDR3 sequences, over 7% of them singletons. The sequencing here drew on peripheral blood, taken 360 days after TCRalphabeta/CD19-depleted stem cell transplant. Receptors originate from a female patient younger than 10 who had a stem cell transplant for Fanconi anemia, so the T cells may come from the graft donor. Each CDR3 is given with its conserved first and last residue. Each record gives: D gene, J gene, clone size, V gene, CDR3 DNA, CDR3 protein. D genes are given only for firm matches. Clone size is not always given. Where it is, it says once, few, many or a class for expanded clones.

.,TRBJ1-2,many,TRBV20-1,TGCAGTGCTAAATCAGGACGTGGCTACACCTTC,CSAKSGRGYTF
TRBD1,TRBJ2-7,many,TRBV5-1,TGCGCCAGCAGCATAACTCGGGACAGGGGAAACGAGCAGTACTTC,CASSITRDRGNEQYF
TRBD2,TRBJ2-1,.,TRBV20-1,TGCAGTGCCCCCTCCGGGACTAGCTTATACAATGAGCAGTTCTTC,CSAPSGTSLYNEQFF
TRBD2,TRBJ2-1,many,TRBV28,TGTGCCAGCAGTTTAGCGGGAGTAGGCGCCTACAATGAGCAGTTCTTC,CASSLAGVGAYNEQFF
.,TRBJ2-1,.,TRBV5-1,TGCGCCAGCAGCTTGGGACTAGTCAGAGGTGAGCAGTTCTTC,CASSLGLVRGEQFF
.,TRBJ1-2,few,TRBV3-1,TGTGCCAGCAGCCAAGATAGTGCCAGGGGTGGCTACACCTTC,CASSQDSARGGYTF
TRBD1,TRBJ2-3,few,TRBV5-5,TGTGCCAGCAGATTCTACAGGGGGGATACGCAGTATTTT,CASRFYRGDTQYF
.,TRBJ2-3,.,TRBV24-1,TGTGCCACCGGTATTTCCGGGCATAGCACAGATACGCAGTATTTT,CATGISGHSTDTQYF
.,TRBJ2-4,many,TRBV7-9,TGTGCCAGCAGTCTGGGGCCTATTCAGTACTTC,CASSLGPIQYF
.,TRBJ1-4,few,TRBV20-1,TGCAGTGCTAGTCTGCAAGGGGGAGGAGAAAAACTGTTTTTT,CSASLQGGGEKLFF
.,TRBJ1-1,many,TRBV6-2/TRBV6-3,TGTGCCAGCAGTTCGACACATACTGAAGCTTTCTTT,CASSSTHTEAFF
TRBD1,TRBJ1-1,.,TRBV6-2/TRBV6-3,TGTGCCAGCAGTTACGGGACAGGGGATACTGAAGCTTTCTTT,CASSYGTGDTEAFF
.,TRBJ1-5,few,TRBV5-1,TGCGCCAGCAGCTTGCAGGGCACCGTCGGTCAGCCCCAGCATTTT,CASSLQGTVGQPQHF
.,TRBJ2-7,few,TRBV13,TGTGCCAGCAGCTTAGGAGGCCTGACGGATAACAGCTACGAGCAGTACTTC,CASSLGGLTDNSYEQYF
TRBD2,TRBJ2-3,.,TRBV4-2,TGTGCCAGCAGCCTAGGGAGCGGGGGGGCGGATACGCAGTATTTT,CASSLGSGGADTQYF
.,TRBJ1-2,many,TRBV28,TGTGCCAGCAGTTTCCCCTACTCACTGAAGAGAGCCTCCATATGGGGCTACACCTTC,CASSFPYSLKRASIWGYTF
TRBD2,TRBJ2-3,.,TRBV4-2,TGTGCCAGCAGGCTAGGGACTAGCTATAGTTCCTCGGAGGCAGATACGCAGTATTTT,CASRLGTSYSSSEADTQYF
TRBD1,TRBJ2-2,.,TRBV9,TGTGCCAGCGACGGGGGGACAGGGGCCACCGGGGAGCTGTTTTTT,CASDGGTGATGELFF
TRBD2,TRBJ2-7,few,TRBV6-1,TGTGCCAGCAGGGTGACTAGCGGGGCCACCTACGAGCAGTACTTC,CASRVTSGATYEQYF
TRBD2,TRBJ2-1,many,TRBV4-2,TGTGCCAGCAGCCGATCTAGCGGGAGGGACAATGAGCAGTTCTTC,CASSRSSGRDNEQFF
.,TRBJ1-2,many,TRBV7-2,TGTGCCAGCAGCTTAGGAGGGGTAGACTATGGCTACACCTTC,CASSLGGVDYGYTF
TRBD1,TRBJ2-6,many,TRBV6-5,TGTGCCAGCACTCCTAGGACAGGGGGACTTTCTGGGGCCAACGTCCTGACTTTC,CASTPRTGGLSGANVLTF
TRBD1,TRBJ2-3,.,TRBV18,TGTGCCAGCTCACAAACCGGGACAGTAACCGGCACAGATACGCAGTATTTT,CASSQTGTVTGTDTQYF
.,TRBJ1-2,.,TRBV12-5,TGTGCTAGTGGTTTGGGGGGGGTTGGCATATATGGCTACACCTTC,CASGLGGVGIYGYTF
.,TRBJ1-1,.,TRBV19,TGTGCCAGTAGTATAGGGGGACCTGAAGCTTTCTTT,CASSIGGPEAFF
.,TRBJ1-5,.,TRBV6-2/TRBV6-3,TGTGCCAGCACCAAGGGCCAGGGTAGACGAAGGGGCCAGCCCCAGCATTTT,CASTKGQGRRRGQPQHF
TRBD2,TRBJ2-1,many,TRBV7-2,TGTGCCAGCAGCTCCAGCGGGAGCCATACCTACAATGAGCAGTTCTTC,CASSSSGSHTYNEQFF
TRBD1,TRBJ2-7,many,TRBV5-1,TGCGCCAGCAAGAGGGAAGGGGGCAACGAGCAGTACTTC,CASKREGGNEQYF
.,TRBJ2-1,many,TRBV3-1,TGTGCCAGCCGTTCCCTAGTAGGGAATGAGCAGTTCTTC,CASRSLVGNEQFF
.,TRBJ1-1,many,TRBV20-1,TGCAGTGCTGCACACAACGAAGCTTTCTTT,CSAAHNEAFF
.,TRBJ2-1,many,TRBV9,TGTGCCAGCAGCGTAGAGTCTAGGGGAGTTTACTACAATGAGCAGTTCTTC,CASSVESRGVYYNEQFF
.,TRBJ1-3,.,TRBV12-3/TRBV12-4,TGTGCCAGCAGTTCCCGGGACCTCGCACGCTCTCTAGGTGGAAACACCATATATTTT,CASSSRDLARSLGGNTIYF
TRBD1,TRBJ2-7,many,TRBV27,TGTGCCAGCAGTTTAATCGACAGGGGAAAGCAGTACTTC,CASSLIDRGKQYF
.,TRBJ1-2,few,TRBV29-1,TGCAGCGTTGGGTTGGGGGACGGAGGTTATGGCTACACCTTC,CSVGLGDGGYGYTF
TRBD1,TRBJ1-5,.,TRBV28,TGTGCCAGCAGTTTGGGGCCGTACAGGGGTCAGCCCCAGCATTTT,CASSLGPYRGQPQHF
TRBD2,TRBJ2-2,.,TRBV6-5,TGTGCCAGCAAGGCGGGGGGGGTGAACACCGGGGAGCTGTTTTTT,CASKAGGVNTGELFF
.,TRBJ1-1,few,TRBV29-1,TGCAGCGTCCTAACTTTTGACTTCTCAAACACTGAAGCTTTCTTT,CSVLTFDFSNTEAFF
.,TRBJ1-1,few,TRBV7-9,TGTGCCAGCAGCCCTAACTGGATGAACACTGAAGCTTTCTTT,CASSPNWMNTEAFF
.,TRBJ2-2,few,TRBV3-1,TGTGCCAGCAGCCAAGAAGGGTACACCGGGGAGCTGTTTTTT,CASSQEGYTGELFF
TRBD2,TRBJ2-7,many,TRBV5-1,TGCGCCAGCAGGACGGAATGGACTAGCGGGTACTACGAGCAGTACTTC,CASRTEWTSGYYEQYF
.,TRBJ2-3,many,TRBV7-3,TGTGCCAGCAGCACGGGAGTCGGAATTAGCACAGATACGCAGTATTTT,CASSTGVGISTDTQYF
.,TRBJ1-6,many,TRBV6-5,TGTGCCAGCAGTTACAGGGGTGGTTCACCCCTCCACTTT,CASSYRGGSPLHF
.,TRBJ2-7,many,TRBV24-1,TGTGCCACCAGTGATTCCCGTACAGGGAACTACGAGCAGTACTTC,CATSDSRTGNYEQYF
.,TRBJ1-1,.,TRBV2,TGTGCCAGTATCCTGGGGGCAGGCACTGAAGCTTTCTTT,CASILGAGTEAFF
.,TRBJ2-7,many,TRBV27,TGTGCCAGCAGTGAACAGGGTCCCCGCACCTACGAGCAGTACTTC,CASSEQGPRTYEQYF
.,TRBJ1-2,many,TRBV6-5,TGTGCCAGTCTGAACACCAGGGGAGGCTACACCTTC,CASLNTRGGYTF
.,TRBJ2-7,.,TRBV4-1,TGCGCCAGCAGCCAAGCACTAGCACACGAGCAGTACTTC,CASSQALAHEQYF
.,TRBJ1-1,many,TRBV5-1,TGCGCCACCTCGGACCTAATGAACACTGAAGCTTTCTTT,CATSDLMNTEAFF
TRBD1,TRBJ2-2,many,TRBV12-3/TRBV12-4,TGTGCCAGCAGTCCCTACTCGACAGGGCGAAACACCGGGGAGCTGTTTTTT,CASSPYSTGRNTGELFF
.,TRBJ2-1,few,TRBV28,TGTGCCAGCAGTTGGGACGGAGGGGCTGAGCAGTTCTTC,CASSWDGGAEQFF
.,TRBJ2-3,once,TRBV13,TGTGCCAGCAGCCAGCCGGGACCCCTGGGGTTCACAGATACGCAGTATTTT,CASSQPGPLGFTDTQYF
TRBD2,TRBJ2-1,many,TRBV18,TGTGCCAGCTCACCAACGAGACTAGCGGGGATCTACAATGAGCAGTTCTTC,CASSPTRLAGIYNEQFF
.,TRBJ1-5,many,TRBV24-1,TGTGCCACCAGTGATGCAGGGGTCTATCAGCCCCAGCATTTT,CATSDAGVYQPQHF